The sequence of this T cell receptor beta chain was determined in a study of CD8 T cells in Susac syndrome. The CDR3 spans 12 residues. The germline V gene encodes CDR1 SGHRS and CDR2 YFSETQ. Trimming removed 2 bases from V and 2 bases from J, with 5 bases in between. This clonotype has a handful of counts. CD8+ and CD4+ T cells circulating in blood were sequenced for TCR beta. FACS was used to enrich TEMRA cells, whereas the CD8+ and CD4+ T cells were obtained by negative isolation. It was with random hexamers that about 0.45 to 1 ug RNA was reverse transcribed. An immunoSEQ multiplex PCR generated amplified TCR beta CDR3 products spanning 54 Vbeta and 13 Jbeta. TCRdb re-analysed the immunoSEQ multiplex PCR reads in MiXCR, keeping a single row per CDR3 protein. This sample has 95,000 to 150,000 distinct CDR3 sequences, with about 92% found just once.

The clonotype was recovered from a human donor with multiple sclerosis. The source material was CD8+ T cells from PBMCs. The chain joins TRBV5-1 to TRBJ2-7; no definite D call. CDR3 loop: CASSFDTYEQYF. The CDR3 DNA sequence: TGCGCCAGCAGCTTTGACACCTACGAGCAGTACTTC.